The T cell receptor beta chain described here comes from a study of blood T cells in healthy people across ages. PCR was performed a second time for roughly 7 to 11 cycles using a sample-barcoded 5' primer and a J-beta primer mix. Every sample gave at least 2.5 million paired-end reads containing CDR3. In TCRdb, the 5' RACE reads were re-called with MiXCR into one record per CDR3 protein. The sample includes about a million distinct CDR3 sequences, more than 30% of them seen just once. Study findings and constraints: Unsorted PBMC material precluded a definitive naive versus antigen-experienced comparison.

On this clonotype itself: As yet, its antigen is unknown.

This receptor was obtained from a man aged 18 to 30 in good health. The sequenced material came from blood.

The CDR3 DNA reads TGCGCCAGCAGCTCCCCTCCATCATCGTCTAGGCGGGAGGCCCTTTACAATGAGCAGTTCTTC. Translated: CASSSPPSSSRREALYNEQFF. The V gene is TRBV5-1, the J gene TRBJ2-1; 8 positions match TRBD2. V trimming: 3 bases; J trimming: 4 bases; junction bases outside the gene matches: 24. The CDR3 covers 21 residues. The V gene's germline CDR1 is SGHRS and CDR2 YFSETQ.